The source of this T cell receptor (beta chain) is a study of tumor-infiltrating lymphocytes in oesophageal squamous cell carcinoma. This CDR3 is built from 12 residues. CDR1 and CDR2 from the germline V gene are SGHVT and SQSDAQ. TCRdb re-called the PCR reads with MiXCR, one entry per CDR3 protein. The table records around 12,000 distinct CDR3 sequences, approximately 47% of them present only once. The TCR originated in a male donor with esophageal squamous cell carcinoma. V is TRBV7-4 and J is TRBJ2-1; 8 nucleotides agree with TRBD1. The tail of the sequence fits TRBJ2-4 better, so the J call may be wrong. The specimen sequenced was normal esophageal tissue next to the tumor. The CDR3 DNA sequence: TGTGCCAGCAGCTTAGAGGACAGGGATCAGTACTTC. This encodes CASSLEDRDQYF.